The clone carrying this T cell receptor beta chain was seen only a few times. The target antigen is unknown. Sequence at one end of the junction differs from germline and may be a read error. CDR1 is ENHRY and CDR2 is SYGVKD in the germline V gene. CDR3 length: 14 residues. Regions amplified from RNA transcripts were the TCR beta CDR3 regions. First-round RT-PCR with HTBI primers amplified the TCR CDR3 region. TCRdb re-derived calls from the multiplex PCR reads in MiXCR, one entry per CDR3 protein. The sample holds more than 500,000 distinct CDR3 sequences, roughly 17% seen once. These data come from a study of T cells in Graves' hyperthyroidism and ophthalmopathy. The wider study: Upon initial diagnosis and before any treatment, peripheral blood was collected. General observations from the study: Blood also contained most expanded thyroid clonotypes above 0.001.

The patients, who ranged from 18 to 65 in age, presented with newly diagnosed hyperthyroidism lasting under 2 months. Patients showing uncontrolled infection, other autoimmune disease, pregnancy or lactation were ineligible. Sequenced input: blood. The rearrangement uses TRBV10-3 and TRBJ2-3; D tentatively fits TRBD1 or TRBD2 (6 bases each). The receptor was isolated from a woman in her 30s with Graves' hyperthyroidism. The CDR3 region has the DNA TGTGCCATCCGTGAAGGGGGGAGTAGCGATACGCAGTATTTT. Translating gives CAIREGGSSDTQYF.